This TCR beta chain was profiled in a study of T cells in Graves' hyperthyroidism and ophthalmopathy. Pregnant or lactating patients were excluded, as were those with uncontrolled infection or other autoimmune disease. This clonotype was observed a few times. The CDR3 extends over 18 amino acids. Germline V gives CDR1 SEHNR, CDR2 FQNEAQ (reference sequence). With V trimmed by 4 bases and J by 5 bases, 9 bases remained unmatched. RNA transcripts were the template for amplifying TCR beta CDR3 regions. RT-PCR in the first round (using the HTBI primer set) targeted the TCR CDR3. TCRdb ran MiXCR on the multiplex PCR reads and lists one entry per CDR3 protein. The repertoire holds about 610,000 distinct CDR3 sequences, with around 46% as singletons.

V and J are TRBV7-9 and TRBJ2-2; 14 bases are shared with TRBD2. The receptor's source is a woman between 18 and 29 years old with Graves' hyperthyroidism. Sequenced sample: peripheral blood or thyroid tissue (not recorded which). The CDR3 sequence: CASSSTGLAGDRTGELFF. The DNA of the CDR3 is TGTGCCAGCAGCTCCACGGGACTAGCGGGAGATCGGACCGGGGAGCTGTTTTTT.